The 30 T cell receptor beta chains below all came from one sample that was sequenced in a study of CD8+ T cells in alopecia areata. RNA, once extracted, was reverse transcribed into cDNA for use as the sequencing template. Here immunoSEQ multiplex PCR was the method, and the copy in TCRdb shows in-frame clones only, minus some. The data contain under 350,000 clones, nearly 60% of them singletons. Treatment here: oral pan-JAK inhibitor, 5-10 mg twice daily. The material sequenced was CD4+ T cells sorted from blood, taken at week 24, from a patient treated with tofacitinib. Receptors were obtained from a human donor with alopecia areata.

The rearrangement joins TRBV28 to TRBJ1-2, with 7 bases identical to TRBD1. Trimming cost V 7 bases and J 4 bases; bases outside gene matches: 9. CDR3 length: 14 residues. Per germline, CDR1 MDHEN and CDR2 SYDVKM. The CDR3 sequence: CASTVGGQSYGYTF. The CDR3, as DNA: TGTGCCAGCACGGTAGGGGGACAGTCCTATGGCTACACCTTC.

Here the CDR3 DNA reads TGCAGTGCTACATACACCGGGGAGCTGTTTTTT. Protein sequence: CSATYTGELFF. This chain connects TRBV20-1 to TRBJ2-2, with no clear D. Per the germline V gene, CDR1 is DFQATT and CDR2 is SNEGSKA (reference sequence). V lost 4 bases to trimming and J lost 3 bases, with 3 bases between them. This CDR3 has 11 amino acids.

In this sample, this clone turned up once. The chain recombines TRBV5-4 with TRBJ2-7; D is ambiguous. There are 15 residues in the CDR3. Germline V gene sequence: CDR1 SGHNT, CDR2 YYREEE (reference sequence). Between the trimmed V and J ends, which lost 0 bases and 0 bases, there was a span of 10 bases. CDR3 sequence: CASSLGGASSYEQYF. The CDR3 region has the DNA TGTGCCAGCAGCTTGGGAGGAGCGAGCTCCTACGAGCAGTACTTC. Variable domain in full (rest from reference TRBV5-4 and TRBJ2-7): ETGVTQSPTHLIKTRGQQVTLRCSSQSGHNTVSWYQQALGQGPQFIFQYYREEENGRGNFPPRFSGLQFPNYSSELNVNALELDDSALYLCASSLGGASSYEQYFGPGTRLTVT.

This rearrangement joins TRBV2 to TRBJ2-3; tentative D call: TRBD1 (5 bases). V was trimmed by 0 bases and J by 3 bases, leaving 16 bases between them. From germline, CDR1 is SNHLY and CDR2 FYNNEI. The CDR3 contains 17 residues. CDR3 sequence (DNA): TGTGCCAGCAGTGAAGCGCGTTCAGGGTTGGCTACAGATACGCAGTATTTT. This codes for CASSEARSGLATDTQYF.

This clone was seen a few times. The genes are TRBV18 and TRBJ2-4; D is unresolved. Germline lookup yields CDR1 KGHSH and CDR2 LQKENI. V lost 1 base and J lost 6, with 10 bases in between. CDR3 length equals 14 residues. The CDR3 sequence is CASSPQGRVNIQYF. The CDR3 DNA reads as TGTGCCAGCTCACCACAGGGAAGGGTAAACATTCAGTACTTC.

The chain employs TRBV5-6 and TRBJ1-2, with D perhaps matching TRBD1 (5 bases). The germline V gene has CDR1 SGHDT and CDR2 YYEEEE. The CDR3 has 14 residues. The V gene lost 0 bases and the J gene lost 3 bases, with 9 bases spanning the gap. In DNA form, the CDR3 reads TGTGCCAGCAGCTTGGGCGGGACGGACTATGGCTACACCTTC. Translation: CASSLGGTDYGYTF.

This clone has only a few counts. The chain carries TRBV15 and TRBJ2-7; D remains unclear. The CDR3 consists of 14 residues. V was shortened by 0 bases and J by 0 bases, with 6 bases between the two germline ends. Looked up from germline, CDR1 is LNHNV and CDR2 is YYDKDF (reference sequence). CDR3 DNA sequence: TGTGCCACCAGCAGAGAGGGGAACTCCTACGAGCAGTACTTC. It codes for CATSREGNSYEQYF.

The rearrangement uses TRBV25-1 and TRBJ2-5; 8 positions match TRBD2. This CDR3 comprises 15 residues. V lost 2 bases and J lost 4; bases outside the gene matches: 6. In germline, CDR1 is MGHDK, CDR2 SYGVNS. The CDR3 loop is CASSEVGGGRETQYF. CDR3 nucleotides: TGTGCCAGCAGTGAAGTCGGCGGGGGGCGAGAGACCCAGTACTTC.

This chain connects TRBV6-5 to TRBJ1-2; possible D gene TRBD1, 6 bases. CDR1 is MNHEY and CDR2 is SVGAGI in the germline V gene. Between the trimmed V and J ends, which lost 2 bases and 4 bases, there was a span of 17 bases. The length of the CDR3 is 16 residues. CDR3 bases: TGTGCCAGCAGTTACCGGGGATCGGGGGCTGGCTATGGCTACACCTTC. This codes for CASSYRGSGAGYGYTF.

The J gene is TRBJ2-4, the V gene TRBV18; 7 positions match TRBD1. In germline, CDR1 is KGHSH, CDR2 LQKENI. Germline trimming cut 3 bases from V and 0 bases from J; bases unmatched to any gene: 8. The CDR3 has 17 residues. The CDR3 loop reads CASSPYRDRGAKNIQYF. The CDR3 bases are TGTGCCAGCTCACCGTATAGGGACAGAGGAGCCAAAAACATTCAGTACTTC.

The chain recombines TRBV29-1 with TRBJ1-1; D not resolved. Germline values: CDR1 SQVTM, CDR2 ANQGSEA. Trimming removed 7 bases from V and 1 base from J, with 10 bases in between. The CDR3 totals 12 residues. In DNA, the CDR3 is TGCAGCGCCTTGGAACCGAACACTGAAGCTTTCTTT. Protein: CSALEPNTEAFF.

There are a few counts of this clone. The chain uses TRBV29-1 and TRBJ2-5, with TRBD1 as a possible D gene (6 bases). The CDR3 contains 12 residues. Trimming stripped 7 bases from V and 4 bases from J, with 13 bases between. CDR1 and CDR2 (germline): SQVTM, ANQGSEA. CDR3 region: CSELQGPETQYF. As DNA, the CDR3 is TGCAGCGAACTACAGGGTCCAGAGACCCAGTACTTC.

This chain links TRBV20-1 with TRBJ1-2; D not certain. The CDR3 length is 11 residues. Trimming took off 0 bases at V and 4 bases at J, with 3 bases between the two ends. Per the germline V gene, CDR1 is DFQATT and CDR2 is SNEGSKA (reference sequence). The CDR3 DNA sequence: TGCAGTGCTAGAGATTTCTATGGCTACACCTTC. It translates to CSARDFYGYTF.

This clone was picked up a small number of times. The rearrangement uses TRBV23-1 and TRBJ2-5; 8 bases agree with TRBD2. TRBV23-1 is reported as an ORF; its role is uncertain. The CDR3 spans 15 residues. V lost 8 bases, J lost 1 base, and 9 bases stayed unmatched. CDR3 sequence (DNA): TGCGCCAGCGTTCCCACGGGGGGGTCCCAAGAGACCCAGTACTTC. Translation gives CASVPTGGSQETQYF.

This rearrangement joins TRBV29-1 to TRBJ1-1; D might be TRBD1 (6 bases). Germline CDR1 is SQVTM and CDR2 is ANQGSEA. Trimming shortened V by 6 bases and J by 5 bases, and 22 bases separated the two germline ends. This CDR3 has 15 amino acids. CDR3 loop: CSVASRLSQGTEAFF. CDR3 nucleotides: TGCAGCGTCGCCTCACGACTTTCCCAGGGGACTGAAGCTTTCTTT.

The CDR3: CASREEMGGDTGELFF. The CDR3, as DNA: TGTGCCAGCAGGGAGGAGATGGGGGGAGACACCGGGGAGCTGTTTTTT. The gene calls are TRBV27 and TRBJ2-2; tentatively, D is TRBD2 (6 bases). The V gene's germline CDR1 is MNHEY and CDR2 SMNVEV (reference sequence). There are 16 residues in the CDR3. Trimming removed 6 bases from V and 3 bases from J, with 17 bases in between.

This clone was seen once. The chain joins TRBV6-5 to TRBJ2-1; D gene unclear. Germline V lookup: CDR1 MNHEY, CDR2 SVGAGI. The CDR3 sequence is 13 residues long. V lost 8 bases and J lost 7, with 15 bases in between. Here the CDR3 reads CASQRLLDNEQFF. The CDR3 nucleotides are TGTGCCAGCCAAAGATTACTCGATAATGAGCAGTTCTTC.

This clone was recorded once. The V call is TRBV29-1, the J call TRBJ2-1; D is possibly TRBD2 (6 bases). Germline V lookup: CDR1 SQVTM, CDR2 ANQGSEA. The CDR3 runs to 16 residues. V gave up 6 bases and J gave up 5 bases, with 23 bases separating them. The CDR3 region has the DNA TGCAGCGTCGCCCCTACGCTAGCGCGGACTAACAATGAGCAGTTCTTC. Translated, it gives CSVAPTLARTNNEQFF.

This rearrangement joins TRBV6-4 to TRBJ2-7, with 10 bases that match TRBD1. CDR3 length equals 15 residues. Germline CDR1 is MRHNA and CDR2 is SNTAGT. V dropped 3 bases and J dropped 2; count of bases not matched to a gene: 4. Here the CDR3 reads CASSEEGTGAYEQYF. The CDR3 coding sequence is TGTGCCAGCAGTGAAGAGGGGACAGGGGCCTACGAGCAGTACTTC.

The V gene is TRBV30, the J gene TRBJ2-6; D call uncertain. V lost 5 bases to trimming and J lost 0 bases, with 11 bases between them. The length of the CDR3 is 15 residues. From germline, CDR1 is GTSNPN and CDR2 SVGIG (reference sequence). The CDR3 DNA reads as TGTGCCTGGTCGACGCGGCCCTCTGGGGCCAACGTCCTGACTTTC. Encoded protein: CAWSTRPSGANVLTF.

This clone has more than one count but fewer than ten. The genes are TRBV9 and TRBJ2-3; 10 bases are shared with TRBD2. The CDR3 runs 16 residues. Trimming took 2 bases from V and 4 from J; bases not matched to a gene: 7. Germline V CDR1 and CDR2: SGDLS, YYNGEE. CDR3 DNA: TGTGCCAGCAGCGTCCCGAGCGGGGGGGCTGCAGATACGCAGTATTTT. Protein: CASSVPSGGAADTQYF. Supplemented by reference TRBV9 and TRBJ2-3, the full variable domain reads DSGVTQTPKHLITATGQRVTLRCSPRSGDLSVYWYQQSLDQGLQFLIQYYNGEERAKGNILERFSAQQFPDLHSELNLSSLELGDSALYFCASSVPSGGAADTQYFGPGTRLTVL.

Here the CDR3 DNA reads TGCAGTGCTAGAGTCCAGGCTTTCTTT. Amino acids: CSARVQAFF. V usage is TRBV20-1 and J usage is TRBJ1-1; D not certain. V lost 1 base, J lost 11 bases, and 5 bases lay in between. The germline CDR1 and CDR2 sequences are DFQATT and SNEGSKA (reference sequence). The CDR3 runs to 9 residues.

In nucleotides, the CDR3 is TGTGCCAGCAAACAGGTTGGGGCGTACGAGCAGTACTTC. It is translated as CASKQVGAYEQYF. The rearrangement uses TRBV6-5 and TRBJ2-7, with D maybe TRBD1 (5 bases). Germline lookup yields CDR1 MNHEY and CDR2 SVGAGI. CDR3 size: 13 residues. Trimming removed 7 bases from V and 4 bases from J, with 14 bases in between.

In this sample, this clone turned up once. Here the CDR3 DNA reads TGCGCCAGCAGCTTGTTGGCACAGGGGATGAACACTGAAGCTTTCTTT. Protein product: CASSLLAQGMNTEAFF. The chain joins TRBV5-1 to TRBJ1-1; 7 bases align to TRBD1. There are 16 residues in the CDR3. V lost 1 base to trimming and J lost 0 bases; unmatched junction nucleotides: 6. CDR1 and CDR2 from the germline V gene are SGHRS and YFSETQ.

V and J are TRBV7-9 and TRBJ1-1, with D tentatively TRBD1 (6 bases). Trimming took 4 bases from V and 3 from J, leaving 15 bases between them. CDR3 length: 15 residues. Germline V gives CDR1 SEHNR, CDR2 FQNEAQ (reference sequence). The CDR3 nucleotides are TGTGCCAGCAGCTCCCCCGGGGGCGCCGACACTGAAGCTTTCTTT. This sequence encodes CASSSPGGADTEAFF.

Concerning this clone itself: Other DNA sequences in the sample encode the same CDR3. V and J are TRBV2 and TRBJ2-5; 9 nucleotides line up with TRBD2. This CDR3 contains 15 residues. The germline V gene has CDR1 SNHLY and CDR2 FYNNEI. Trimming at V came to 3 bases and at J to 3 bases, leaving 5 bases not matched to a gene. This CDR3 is CASSERSGGKETQYF. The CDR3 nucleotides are TGTGCCAGCAGTGAGCGTAGCGGGGGAAAAGAGACCCAGTACTTC.

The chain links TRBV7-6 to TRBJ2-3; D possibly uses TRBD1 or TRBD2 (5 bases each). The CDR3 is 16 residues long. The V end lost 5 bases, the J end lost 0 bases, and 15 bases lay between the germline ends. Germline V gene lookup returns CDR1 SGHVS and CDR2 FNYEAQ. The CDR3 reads CASSVSGSSSTDTQYF. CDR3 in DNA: TGTGCCAGCAGCGTCTCAGGGAGCTCTAGCACAGATACGCAGTATTTT.

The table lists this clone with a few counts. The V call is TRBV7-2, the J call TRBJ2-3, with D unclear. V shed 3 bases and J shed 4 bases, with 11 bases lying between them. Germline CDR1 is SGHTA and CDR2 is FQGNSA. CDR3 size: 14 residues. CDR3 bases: TGTGCCAGCAGCTTGATTAGGGTGGCAGATACGCAGTATTTT. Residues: CASSLIRVADTQYF.

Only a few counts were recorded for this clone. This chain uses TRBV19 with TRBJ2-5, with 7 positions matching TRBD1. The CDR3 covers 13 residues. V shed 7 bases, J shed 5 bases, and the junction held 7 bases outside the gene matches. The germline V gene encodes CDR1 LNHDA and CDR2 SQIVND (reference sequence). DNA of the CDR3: TGTGCCAGTAAGGCGACAGGGACGGAGACCCAGTACTTC. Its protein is CASKATGTETQYF.

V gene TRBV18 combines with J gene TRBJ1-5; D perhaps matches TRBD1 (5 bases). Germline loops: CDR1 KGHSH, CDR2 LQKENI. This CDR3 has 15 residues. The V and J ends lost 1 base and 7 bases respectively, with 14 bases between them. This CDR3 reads CASSPQGRAGQPQHF. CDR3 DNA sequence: TGTGCCAGCTCACCACAGGGGCGGGCAGGCCAGCCCCAGCATTTT.